One and the same sample provided the 10 T cell receptor beta chains below, sequenced in a study of cytomegalovirus exposure and HLA in healthy donors. Primers: 60 Vbeta forward and 13 Jbeta reverse. Measured with immunoSEQ multiplex PCR; TCRdb has only the in-frame clones, and not every one. The repertoire includes under 200,000 clones, over 70% of them detected once, and 7.4% sits in the top ten. The source material was PBMCs. These receptors were collected from a male donor in good health and CMV-seropositive.

The J gene is TRBJ2-7, the V gene TRBV25-1; perhaps TRBD1 as D (5 bases). CDR1 and CDR2 (germline): MGHDK, SYGVNS. Trimming removed 4 bases at V and 2 bases at J, with 15 bases between. The length of the CDR3 is 15 residues. DNA for the CDR3: TGTGCCAGCAGTGCGAACCGCGACAGCACCTACGAGCAGTACTTC. It is translated as CASSANRDSTYEQYF.

The chain couples TRBV18 to TRBJ1-2, with no clear D. V lost 0 bases and J lost 2, with 7 bases in between. From germline, CDR1 is KGHSH and CDR2 LQKENI. This CDR3 has 14 amino acids. This chain's CDR3 is CASSPPRRNYGYTF. CDR3 sequence (DNA): TGTGCCAGCTCACCACCGCGAAGAAACTATGGCTACACCTTC.

V and J are TRBV6-6 and TRBJ2-5; D might be TRBD2 (7 bases). Per the germline V gene, CDR1 is MNHNY and CDR2 is SVGAGI (reference sequence). The CDR3 runs to 15 residues. Trimming took off 2 bases at V and 2 bases at J, with 12 bases between the two ends. The CDR3 DNA reads as TGTGCCAGCAGTTACGGGGGGGCCACACAAGAGACCCAGTACTTC. Translating gives CASSYGGATQETQYF.

The chain recombines TRBV18 with TRBJ1-2, with a possible D match to TRBD1 (6 bases). Deletions cut 2 bases from V and 6 bases from J, with 10 bases between. The CDR3 is made up of 13 amino acids. Germline CDR1 is KGHSH and CDR2 is LQKENI. The CDR3 spells CASSPSRQDGYTF. CDR3 DNA: TGTGCCAGCTCACCATCCCGACAGGATGGCTACACCTTC.

Note on this clone: At one of its ends the junction is not consistent with the germline gene, which may arise from a read error. The rearrangement uses TRBV5-1 and TRBJ2-7, with D maybe TRBD1 (5 bases). Germline V gene data show CDR1 as SGHRS and CDR2 as YFSETQ. CDR3 length: 14 residues. The CDR3 protein is CASSFTGNSHEQYF. The CDR3 DNA follows: TGCGCCAGCAGCTTTACAGGTAACTCCCACGAGCAGTACTTC.

The chain has TRBV30 and TRBJ2-2, with D possibly TRBD2 on 7 matching bases. Between the trimmed V and J ends, which lost 6 bases and 4 bases, there was a span of 18 bases. CDR1 GTSNPN and CDR2 SVGIG come from the germline V gene (reference sequence). This CDR3 is 15 amino acids long. CDR3 DNA sequence: TGTGCCTGCTGGGGGGGACAAGCTTTCACCGGGGAGCTGTTTTTT. Translating it yields CACWGGQAFTGELFF.

This clone was picked up one time. The V and J genes are TRBV5-4 and TRBJ1-6, with 9 bases fitting TRBD1. This CDR3 comprises 15 residues. Germline loops: CDR1 SGHNT, CDR2 YYREEE (reference sequence). V shed 4 bases, J shed 9 bases, and the junction held 8 bases outside the gene matches. In DNA form, the CDR3 reads TGTGCCAGCAGCCAACGTCGGGACAGGGCTTCACCCCTCCACTTT. Its protein is CASSQRRDRASPLHF.

The chain is built from TRBV6-5 and TRBJ1-2; a weak D match, TRBD1 (5 bases). V lost 6 bases, J lost 4 bases, and 15 bases lay in between. The CDR3 runs 14 residues. Germline V gene data show CDR1 as MNHEY and CDR2 as SVGAGI. The CDR3 nucleotides are TGTGCCAGCAGCGGAGGGGCCATAGGCTATGGCTACACCTTC. Its translation is CASSGGAIGYGYTF.

The rearrangement uses TRBV5-4 and TRBJ2-5; possible D gene TRBD2, 6 bases. V was trimmed by 4 bases and J by 5 bases, leaving 21 bases between them. The CDR3 is 16 residues long. CDR1 is SGHNT and CDR2 is YYREEE in the germline V gene (reference sequence). The CDR3 DNA sequence: TGTGCCAGCAGCCCTGCTGGAGGGATAGCGCAGGAGACCCAGTACTTC. It yields the protein CASSPAGGIAQETQYF.

The rearrangement links TRBV25-1 to TRBJ2-5, with D maybe TRBD1 (6 bases). The J call could be wrong; TRBJ2-7 is a better fit for the DNA end. The CDR3 runs 14 residues. Germline CDR1 is MGHDK and CDR2 is SYGVNS. CDR3 residues: CASRKGVEDYEQYF. For the CDR3, the DNA is TGTGCCAGCAGGAAGGGGGTGGAAGACTACGAGCAGTACTTC.